This is a list of T cell receptor beta chains from one sample in a study of blood T cell repertoires in COVID-19. Assay used: immunoSEQ multiplex PCR; TCRdb lists only in-frame clones, some missing. The sample yields hundreds of thousands of clones, approximately 90% seen once. The sequenced material came from PBMCs or T cells enriched from blood (not recorded which). The receptor set was obtained from a woman aged 40 to 50 who had recovered from COVID-19. CDR3s leave out the opening cysteine and the closing phenylalanine or tryptophan. The D gene is left open where the match is weak. The size entry is marked missing in some rows and otherwise reads once, few, many or a size class.

>NA|NA|TRBV5-1
ASSLDLQKGDEKLF
>TRBD1|NA|TRBV30
AWSPGDRGETEAF
>NA|once|TRBV4-3
ASSQVSANTGELF
>TRBD1|NA|TRBV7-9
ASSLALDRGLNYGYT
>NA|NA|TRBV12-3/TRBV12-4
ASSLASPDTQY
>TRBD1|NA|TRBV6-5
ASSPAGTGGKTQY
>NA|NA|TRBV14
ASSRGHSFYEQY
>TRBD1|once|TRBV19
ASSFSGTGYEQF
>NA|NA|TRBV19
ASSIADSGYYEQY
>NA|NA|TRBV12-3/TRBV12-4
ASSGTQVYEQY
>NA|NA|TRBV29-1
SVEGGKAEKLF
>NA|NA|TRBV30
AWSTGADEQY
>NA|once|TRBV30
AWSDPARAYGYT
>TRBD2|NA|TRBV7-9
ASRVAGGSYNEQF
>TRBD1|NA|TRBV5-1
ASSLVGTGGYEKLF
>TRBD1|NA|TRBV28
ASGNRGSYNEQF
>NA|NA|TRBV3-1/TRBV3-2
ASSPYGGNTEAF
>TRBD2|NA|TRBV9
ASSTRLAGPSGEQF
>TRBD1|few|TRBV4-3
ASSQDPGQGGGYT
>NA|once|TRBV29-1
SVELSVGEQF
>NA|NA|TRBV23-1
ASSQSGRPLGQY
>TRBD2|NA|TRBV29-1
SVALAGARDIQY
>NA|NA|TRBV9
ASSSRLDFQETQY
>NA|NA|TRBV6-1
ASSEKGQSYEQY
>NA|NA|TRBV7-3
ASSLNRGETQY
>NA|NA|TRBV3-1/TRBV3-2
ASSQVRQAGINEKLF
>TRBD2|NA|TRBV3-1/TRBV3-2
ASRHFRSGVVSYEQY
>TRBD2|NA|TRBV10-3
AIRTGTSETYNEQF
>NA|NA|TRBV29-1
SVEEDGYT
>NA|NA|TRBV28
ASSNGGRDEKLF
>NA|once|TRBV4-3
ASSQAAGWNSPLH
>TRBD1|few|TRBV11-3
ASSTYGTGGVYGYT
>TRBD2|NA|TRBV7-9
ASSLGVTSGAYNEQF
>TRBD1|NA|TRBV5-4
ASSDGQVGSYNEQF
>TRBD2|NA|TRBV9
ASSDTRGLAALRSGELF
>NA|NA|TRBV12-5
ASGLVTGSGRNEQF
>NA|NA|TRBV4-3
ASSQAVPSGSNTGELF
>TRBD2|once|TRBV9
ASSPSQREREQY
>NA|NA|TRBV4-1
ASSQQGALISEQY
>NA|NA|TRBV9
ASSVDARNTEAF
>NA|NA|TRBV27
ASSRVDNQPQH
>NA|NA|TRBV3-1/TRBV3-2
ASSHLGRVYGYT
>TRBD2|NA|TRBV7-9
ASSRTSGGKDTQY
>NA|NA|TRBV3-1/TRBV3-2
ASSRTGGNTEAF
>NA|NA|TRBV10-3
AISEQGKGNQPQH
>NA|NA|TRBV15
ATSRADYGYT
>TRBD1|NA|TRBV7-9
ASSLDLTGVGT
>NA|NA|TRBV7-9
ASSPLLWSSYNEQF
>TRBD2|NA|TRBV5-4
ASSQAGGLSYEQY
>NA|NA|TRBV30
AWRTSISYNSPLH
>NA|NA|TRBV30
AWSVQGNSPLH
>NA|once|TRBV5-6
ASSSTGNKGGNTIY
>NA|NA|TRBV9
ASSSRGASYNEQF
>TRBD1|NA|TRBV6-5
ASSSWTGGRYEQY
>TRBD2|NA|TRBV27
ASSPRGGPQETQY
>NA|NA|TRBV6-1
ASSEAVNTEAF
>NA|NA|TRBV21-1
ASSKAGTDSFNQPQH
>NA|NA|TRBV13
ASSSATEEAF